This T cell receptor (beta chain) was profiled in a study of T cells in Graves' hyperthyroidism and ophthalmopathy. On the study more broadly: Peripheral blood was taken when the disease was first diagnosed, before any treatment began. Study-wide results and caveats: Most expanded thyroid clonotypes above 0.001 also appeared in blood.

This clonotype was recorded a few times. Its antigen is currently unknown. This CDR3 is built from 14 residues. Trimming shortened V by 7 bases and J by 2 bases, and 14 bases separated the two germline ends. Germline assignment: CDR1 MDHEN and CDR2 SYDVKM. Amplification of TCR beta CDR3 regions was performed using RNA transcripts as template. First-round RT-PCR of the TCR CDR3 relied on the HTBI primer set. TCRdb reprocessed the multiplex PCR reads via MiXCR and lists one record per CDR3 protein. The table has about 280,000 distinct CDR3 sequences, less than 30% seen once; the top ten hold 25% to 30%. Material for sequencing was blood. The chain links TRBV28 to TRBJ1-2; tentatively, D is TRBD1 (5 bases). The sequence was collected from a man aged 40-49 years with Graves' hyperthyroidism that later progressed to Graves' ophthalmopathy. The CDR3 DNA reads TGTGCCAGCAACGAGGGCGGGGGGAACTATGGCTACACCTTC. It translates to CASNEGGGNYGYTF.